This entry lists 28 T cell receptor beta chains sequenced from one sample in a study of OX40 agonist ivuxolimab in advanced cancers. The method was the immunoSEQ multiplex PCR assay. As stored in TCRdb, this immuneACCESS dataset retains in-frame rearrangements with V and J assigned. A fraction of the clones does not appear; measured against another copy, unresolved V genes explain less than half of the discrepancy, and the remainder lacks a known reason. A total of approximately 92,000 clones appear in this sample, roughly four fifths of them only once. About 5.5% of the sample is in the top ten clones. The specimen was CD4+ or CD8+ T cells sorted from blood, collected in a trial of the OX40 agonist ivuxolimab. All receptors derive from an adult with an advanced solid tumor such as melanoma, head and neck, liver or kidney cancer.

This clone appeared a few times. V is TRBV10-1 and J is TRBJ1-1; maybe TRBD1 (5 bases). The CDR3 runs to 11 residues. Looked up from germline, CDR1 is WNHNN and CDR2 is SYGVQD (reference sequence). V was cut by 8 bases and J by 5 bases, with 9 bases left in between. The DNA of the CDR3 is TGCGCCAGCCAGGGAGGAACTGAAGCTTTCTTT. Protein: CASQGGTEAFF.

CDR3 coding DNA: TGTGCCAGTAGTATCAGGGGATTTAGCGACGATAATGAGCAGTTCTTC. Its protein product is CASSIRGFSDDNEQFF. This rearrangement joins TRBV19 to TRBJ2-1, with D maybe TRBD1 (6 bases). The CDR3 runs to 16 residues. In germline, CDR1 is LNHDA, CDR2 SQIVND (reference sequence). V gave up 3 bases and J gave up 7 bases, with 19 bases separating them.

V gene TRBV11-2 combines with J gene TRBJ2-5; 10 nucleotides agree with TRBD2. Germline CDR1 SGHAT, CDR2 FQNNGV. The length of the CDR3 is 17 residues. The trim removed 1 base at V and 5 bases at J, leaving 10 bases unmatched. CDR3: CASSLVSRAGGGETQYF. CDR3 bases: TGTGCCAGCAGCTTAGTATCGAGAGCGGGAGGGGGGGAGACCCAGTACTTC.

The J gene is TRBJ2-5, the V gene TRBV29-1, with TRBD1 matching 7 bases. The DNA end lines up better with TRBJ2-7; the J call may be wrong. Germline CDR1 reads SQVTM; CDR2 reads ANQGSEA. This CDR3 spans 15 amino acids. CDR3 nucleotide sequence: TGCAGCGTTCTTCCAATACAGGGGTCCCACTACGAGCAGTACTTC. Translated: CSVLPIQGSHYEQYF.

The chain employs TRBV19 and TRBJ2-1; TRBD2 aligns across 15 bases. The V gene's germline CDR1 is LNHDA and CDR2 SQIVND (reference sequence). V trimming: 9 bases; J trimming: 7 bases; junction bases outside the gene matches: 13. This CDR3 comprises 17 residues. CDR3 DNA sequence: TGTGCCAGCGCTGCTCGGACTAGCGGGGGGGCAAGGAATGAGCAGTTCTTC. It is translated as CASAARTSGGARNEQFF.

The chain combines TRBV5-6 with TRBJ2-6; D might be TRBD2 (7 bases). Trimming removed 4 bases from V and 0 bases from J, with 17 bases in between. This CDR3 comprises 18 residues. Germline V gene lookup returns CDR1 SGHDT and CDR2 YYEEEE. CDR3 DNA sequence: TGTGCCAGCAGCACAGCGGGACAAGGCCTCTCTGGGGCCAACGTCCTGACTTTC. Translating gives CASSTAGQGLSGANVLTF. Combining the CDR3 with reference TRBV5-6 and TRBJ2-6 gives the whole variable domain DAGVTQSPTHLIKTRGQQVTLRCSPKSGHDTVSWYQQALGQGPQFIFQYYEEEERQRGNFPDRFSGHQFPNYSSELNVNALLLGDSALYLCASSTAGQGLSGANVLTFGAGSRLTVL.

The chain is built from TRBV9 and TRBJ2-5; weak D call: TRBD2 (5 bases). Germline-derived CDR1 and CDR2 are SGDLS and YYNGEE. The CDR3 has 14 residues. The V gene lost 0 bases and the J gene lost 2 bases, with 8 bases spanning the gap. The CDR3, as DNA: TGTGCCAGCAGCGTAGCTAGCAGTCAAGAGACCCAGTACTTC. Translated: CASSVASSQETQYF.

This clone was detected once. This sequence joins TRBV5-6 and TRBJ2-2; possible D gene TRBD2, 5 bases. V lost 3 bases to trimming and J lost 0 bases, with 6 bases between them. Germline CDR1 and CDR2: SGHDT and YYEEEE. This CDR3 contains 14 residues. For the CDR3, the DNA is TGTGCCAGCAGCTCGGGGTCGAACACCGGGGAGCTGTTTTTT. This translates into CASSSGSNTGELFF. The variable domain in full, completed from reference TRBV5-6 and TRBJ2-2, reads DAGVTQSPTHLIKTRGQQVTLRCSPKSGHDTVSWYQQALGQGPQFIFQYYEEEERQRGNFPDRFSGHQFPNYSSELNVNALLLGDSALYLCASSSGSNTGELFFGEGSRLTVL.

The DNA for the CDR3 is TGTGCCAGCAGCCCCAGCGGGAGCTCCTACAATGAGCAGTTCTTC. Its translation is CASSPSGSSYNEQFF. V usage is TRBV7-9 and J usage is TRBJ2-1, with 8 bases identical to TRBD2. V shed 5 bases, J shed 0 bases, and the junction held 3 bases outside the gene matches. The CDR3 covers 15 residues. The germline V gene has CDR1 SEHNR and CDR2 FQNEAQ (reference sequence).

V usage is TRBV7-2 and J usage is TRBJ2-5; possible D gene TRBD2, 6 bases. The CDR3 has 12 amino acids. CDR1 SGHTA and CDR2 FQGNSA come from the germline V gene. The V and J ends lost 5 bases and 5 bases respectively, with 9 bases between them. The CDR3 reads CASSPAGETQYF. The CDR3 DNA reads TGTGCCAGCAGCCCCGCGGGGGAGACCCAGTACTTC.

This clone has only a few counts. The CDR3 bases are TGTGCCACCCGGAGGGGGATGTACAATGAGCAGTTCTTC. Amino acid sequence: CATRRGMYNEQFF. The rearrangement uses TRBV6-5 and TRBJ2-1, with D tentatively TRBD1 or TRBD2 (6 bases each). Germline lookup yields CDR1 MNHEY and CDR2 SVGAGI. With 10 bases removed from V and 4 bases from J, the gap between germline ends came to 14 bases. This CDR3 has 13 amino acids.

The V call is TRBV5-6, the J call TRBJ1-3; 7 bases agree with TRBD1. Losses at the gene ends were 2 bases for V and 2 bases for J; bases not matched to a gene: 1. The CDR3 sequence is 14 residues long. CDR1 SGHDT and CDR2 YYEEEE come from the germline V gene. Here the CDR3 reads CASSLQGPGNTIYF. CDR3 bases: TGTGCCAGCAGCTTACAGGGGCCTGGAAACACCATATATTTT.

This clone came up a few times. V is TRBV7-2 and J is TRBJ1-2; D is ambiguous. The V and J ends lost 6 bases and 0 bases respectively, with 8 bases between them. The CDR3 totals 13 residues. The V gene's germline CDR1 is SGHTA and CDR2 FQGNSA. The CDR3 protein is CASSLTSNYGYTF. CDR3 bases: TGTGCCAGCAGTCTGACATCTAACTATGGCTACACCTTC.

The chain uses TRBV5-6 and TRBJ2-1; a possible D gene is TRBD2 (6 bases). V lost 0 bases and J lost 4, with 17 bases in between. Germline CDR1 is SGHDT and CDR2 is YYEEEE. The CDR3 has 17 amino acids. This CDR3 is CASSLGVGGARYNEQFF. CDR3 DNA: TGTGCCAGCAGCTTGGGGGTCGGGGGAGCGAGGTACAATGAGCAGTTCTTC.

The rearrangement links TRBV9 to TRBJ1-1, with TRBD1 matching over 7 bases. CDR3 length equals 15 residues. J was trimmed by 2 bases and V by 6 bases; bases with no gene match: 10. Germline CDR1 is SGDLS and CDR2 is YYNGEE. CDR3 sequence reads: CASTSAGTVNTEAFF. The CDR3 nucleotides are TGTGCCAGCACCTCTGCCGGGACAGTCAACACTGAAGCTTTCTTT.

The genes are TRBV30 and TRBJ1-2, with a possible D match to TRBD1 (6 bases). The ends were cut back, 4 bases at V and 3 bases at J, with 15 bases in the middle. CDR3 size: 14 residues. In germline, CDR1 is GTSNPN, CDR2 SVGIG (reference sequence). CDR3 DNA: TGTGCCTGGAAGGGGGGGGACCCCTACTATGGCTACACCTTC. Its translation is CAWKGGDPYYGYTF.

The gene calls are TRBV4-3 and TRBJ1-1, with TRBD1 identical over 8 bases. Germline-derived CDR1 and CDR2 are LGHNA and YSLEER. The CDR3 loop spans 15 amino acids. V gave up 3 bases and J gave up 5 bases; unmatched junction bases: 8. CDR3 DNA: TGCGCCAGCAGCCACGGTACAGGGGGAGGTACTGAAGCTTTCTTT. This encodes CASSHGTGGGTEAFF.

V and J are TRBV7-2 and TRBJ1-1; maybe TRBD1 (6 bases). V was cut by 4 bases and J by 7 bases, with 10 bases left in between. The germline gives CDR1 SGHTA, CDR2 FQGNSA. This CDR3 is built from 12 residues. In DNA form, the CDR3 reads TGTGCCAGCAGCTCACAGGGTATTGAAGCTTTCTTT. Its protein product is CASSSQGIEAFF.

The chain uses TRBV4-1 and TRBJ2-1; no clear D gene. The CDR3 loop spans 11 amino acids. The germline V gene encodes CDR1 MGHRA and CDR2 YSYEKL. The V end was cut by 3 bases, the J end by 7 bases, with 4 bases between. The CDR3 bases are TGCGCCAGCAGCCATCTTAATGAGCAGTTCTTC. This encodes CASSHLNEQFF.

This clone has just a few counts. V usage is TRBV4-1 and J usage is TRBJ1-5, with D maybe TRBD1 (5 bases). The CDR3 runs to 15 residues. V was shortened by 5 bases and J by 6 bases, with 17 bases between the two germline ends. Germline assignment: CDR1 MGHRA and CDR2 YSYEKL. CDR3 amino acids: CASSTSGEGTQPQHF. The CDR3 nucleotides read TGCGCCAGCAGCACCTCCGGGGAGGGGACTCAGCCCCAGCATTTT.

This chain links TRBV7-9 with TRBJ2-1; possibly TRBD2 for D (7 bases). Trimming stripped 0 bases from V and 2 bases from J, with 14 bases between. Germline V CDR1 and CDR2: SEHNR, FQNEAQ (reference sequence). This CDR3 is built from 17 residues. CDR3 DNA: TGTGCCAGCAGCTTAGCGGGGGGGCCGGGAACCTACAATGAGCAGTTCTTC. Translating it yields CASSLAGGPGTYNEQFF.

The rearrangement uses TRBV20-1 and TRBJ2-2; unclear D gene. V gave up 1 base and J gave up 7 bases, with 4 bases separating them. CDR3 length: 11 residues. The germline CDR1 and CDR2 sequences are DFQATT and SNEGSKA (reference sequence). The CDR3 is CSARGGGELFF. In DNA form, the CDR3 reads TGCAGTGCTAGAGGGGGCGGGGAGCTGTTTTTT.

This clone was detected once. CDR3 sequence (DNA): TGTGCCAGCAGCGGCACAGGGAAAGTCACTGAAGCTTTCTTT. Protein product: CASSGTGKVTEAFF. This chain uses TRBV6-1 with TRBJ1-1; possible D gene TRBD1, 6 bases. Germline V gene sequence: CDR1 MNHNS, CDR2 SASEGT. The ends were cut back, 6 bases at V and 4 bases at J, with 15 bases in the middle. This CDR3 is 14 amino acids long.

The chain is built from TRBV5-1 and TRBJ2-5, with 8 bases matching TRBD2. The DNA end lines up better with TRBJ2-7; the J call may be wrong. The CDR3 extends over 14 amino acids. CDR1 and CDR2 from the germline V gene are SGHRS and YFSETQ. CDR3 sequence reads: CASSLAGRGYEQYF. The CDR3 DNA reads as TGCGCCAGCAGCTTGGCCGGGAGGGGTTACGAGCAGTACTTC.

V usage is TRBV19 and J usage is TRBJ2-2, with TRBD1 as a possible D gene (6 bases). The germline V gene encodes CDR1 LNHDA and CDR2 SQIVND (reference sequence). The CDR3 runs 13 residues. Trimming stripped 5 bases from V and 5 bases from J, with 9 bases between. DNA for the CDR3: TGTGCCAGTAGTTTACAGGGTACCGGGGAGCTGTTTTTT. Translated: CASSLQGTGELFF.

In DNA, the CDR3 is TGTGCCAGTAGCCCTGGACAGGGACGAGCTAACTATGGCTACACCTTC. This encodes CASSPGQGRANYGYTF. This chain connects TRBV19 to TRBJ1-2, with 8 bases that match TRBD1. The CDR3 is 16 residues long. With V trimmed by 6 bases and J by 0 bases, 9 bases remained unmatched. Germline values: CDR1 LNHDA, CDR2 SQIVND (reference sequence).

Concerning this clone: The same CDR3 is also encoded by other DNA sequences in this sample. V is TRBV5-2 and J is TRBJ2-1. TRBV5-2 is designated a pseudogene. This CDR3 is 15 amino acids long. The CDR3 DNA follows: TGCGCCAGCAGCGACTCAGGAGCAGTATACAATGAGCAGTTCTTC. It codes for CASSDSGAVYNEQFF.

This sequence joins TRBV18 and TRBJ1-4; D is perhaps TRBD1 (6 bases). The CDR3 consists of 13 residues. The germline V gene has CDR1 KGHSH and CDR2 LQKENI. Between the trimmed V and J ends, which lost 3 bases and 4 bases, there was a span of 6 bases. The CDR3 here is CASSPDSNEKLFF. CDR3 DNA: TGTGCCAGCTCACCGGACAGTAATGAAAAACTGTTTTTT.